These T cell receptor beta chains were read from a single sample in a study of blood T cell repertoires in COVID-19. Sequencing used immunoSEQ multiplex PCR; TCRdb keeps in-frame clones, though not all of them. The table has tens of thousands of clones, roughly 83% seen once. The specimen sequenced was peripheral blood. The receptors were gathered from a human donor in a cohort sampled during active COVID-19. Each CDR3 is given with its conserved first and last residue. A D gene is named only where the DNA matches it firmly. Rows may omit the clone size; those that give it use once, few, many or a size class.

J,size,D,V,DNA,CDR3
TRBJ2-3,.,.,TRBV4-3,TGCGCCAGCAGCCAAGATTACAGGAGGGGGGGAGATACGCAGTATTTT,CASSQDYRRGGDTQYF
TRBJ1-2,.,.,TRBV20-1,TGCAGTGCTAGTGGGGGGGTCTATGGCTACACCTTC,CSASGGVYGYTF
TRBJ1-5,few,.,TRBV2,TGTGCCAGTAGACAGGATACTCAGCCCCAGCATTTT,CASRQDTQPQHF
TRBJ2-7,.,TRBD2,TRBV7-7,TGTGCTAGCAGCTTAAACTGGACTAGCGGGACAATCTACGAGCAGTACTTC,CASSLNWTSGTIYEQYF
TRBJ1-5,.,.,TRBV6-6,TGTGCCAGTCTACCACGACCCGACATACAGCCCCAGCATTTT,CASLPRPDIQPQHF
TRBJ2-6,.,.,TRBV30,TGTGCCTGGAGGGTTAGTGGGGCCAACGTCCTGACTTTC,CAWRVSGANVLTF
TRBJ2-1,.,TRBD2,TRBV2,TGTGCCAGCAGACCAAGCGGGAGCTACAATGAGCAGTTCTTC,CASRPSGSYNEQFF
TRBJ1-6,.,TRBD1,TRBV11-2,TGTGCCAGCAGCTTAGGGGCCGGGACAGGGGTTTCACCCCTCCACTTT,CASSLGAGTGVSPLHF
TRBJ2-7,.,.,TRBV5-1,TGCGCCAGCAGCTTGGACACCGCCGAGCAGTACTTC,CASSLDTAEQYF
TRBJ2-1,.,TRBD2,TRBV7-9,TGTGCCAGCAGCCTCGGGGGGAGCGGGGGGACCTGGTTCTTC,CASSLGGSGGTWFF
TRBJ1-5,.,.,TRBV6-2/TRBV6-3,TGTGCCAGCAGTTACTCGTTCGGTAAGGGGGATCACAATCAGCCCCAGCATTTT,CASSYSFGKGDHNQPQHF
TRBJ2-7,.,.,TRBV28,TGTGCCAGCAGTTTCACCACTCCGCCCCTGAGCGAGCAGTACTTC,CASSFTTPPLSEQYF
TRBJ1-2,.,.,TRBV27,TGTGCCAGCAGTCAGACAAGAACCTACGGCTACACCTTC,CASSQTRTYGYTF
TRBJ2-2,.,.,TRBV4-3,TGCGCCAGCAGCCAAGGCCTAGGGGTCGGGGAGCTGTTTTTT,CASSQGLGVGELFF
TRBJ1-4,.,.,TRBV7-9,TGTGCCAGCAGCTTAAATGGCAGGGCAAAACTGTTTTTT,CASSLNGRAKLFF
TRBJ2-1,few,TRBD1,TRBV19,TGTGCCAGTAGTATAAACACAGGGGTGGGCAGAAATGAGCAGTTCTTC,CASSINTGVGRNEQFF
TRBJ2-7,once,.,TRBV14,TGTGCCAGCAGCCAAGAAGAGCTCCGCGAGCAGTACTTC,CASSQEELREQYF
TRBJ2-1,.,TRBD1,TRBV4-1,TGCGCCAGCAGCCAAGCGCCCGGGACAGGGGAGAGCTCCTACAATGAGCAGTTCTTC,CASSQAPGTGESSYNEQFF
TRBJ1-4,.,.,TRBV21-1,TGTGCCAGCAGCCTACGACAGCGCCAAAATGAAAAACTGTTTTTT,CASSLRQRQNEKLFF
TRBJ1-5,.,TRBD1,TRBV3-1/TRBV3-2,TGTGCCAGCAGCCAAAGGGACAGTGAACAGCCCCAGCATTTT,CASSQRDSEQPQHF
TRBJ2-2,.,TRBD1,TRBV5-1,TGCGCCAGCAGCTTAGGGACAGGAGACACCGGGGAGCTGTTTTTT,CASSLGTGDTGELFF
TRBJ1-5,.,TRBD1,TRBV7-2,TGTGCCAGCAGCCGTCAGGGGGATCAGCCCCAGCATTTT,CASSRQGDQPQHF
TRBJ2-5,.,.,TRBV11-2,TGTGCCAGCAGCTTAAATAGAGAGACCCAGTACTTC,CASSLNRETQYF
TRBJ2-3,.,TRBD2,TRBV5-1,TGCGCCAGCAGCTTTACACCGGGACTATCTAGCACAGATACGCAGTATTTT,CASSFTPGLSSTDTQYF
TRBJ2-5,.,.,TRBV5-1,TGCGCCAGCGCCTCCGGACTCTCTGGGGAGACCCAGTACTTC,CASASGLSGETQYF
TRBJ2-3,.,TRBD2,TRBV7-2,TGTGCCAGCAGCTCGGGACTAGCGGGGGGGGCGGATACGCAGTATTTT,CASSSGLAGGADTQYF
TRBJ1-1,.,.,TRBV6-2/TRBV6-3,TGTGCCAGCAGTCCCAGGGTTACTGAAGCTTTCTTT,CASSPRVTEAFF
TRBJ2-7,.,.,TRBV20-1,TGCAGTGCTAGTCTTTACGAGCAGTACTTC,CSASLYEQYF
TRBJ2-3,.,.,TRBV7-9,TGTGCCAGCAGCCCCCCAGGGGCCGAAGATACGCAGTATTTT,CASSPPGAEDTQYF
TRBJ1-1,few,TRBD1,TRBV19,TGTGCCAGTAGTATAGATCTCCGACAGGGAGCGGACACTGAAGCTTTCTTT,CASSIDLRQGADTEAFF
TRBJ2-1,.,TRBD2,TRBV29-1,TGCAGCGTTGTCGGGACTAGCGTGGGCAATGAGCAGTTCTTC,CSVVGTSVGNEQFF